This T cell receptor beta chain was sequenced for a study of identical twins. In the case of this clonotype: Its antigen is not known.

The CDR3 sequence is 16 residues long. Looked up from germline, CDR1 is KGHSH and CDR2 is LQKENI. The V and J ends lost 3 bases and 3 bases respectively, with 14 bases between them. TCRdb itself ran the 5' RACE reads through MiXCR, one entry per CDR3 protein. The sample carries 520,000 or so distinct CDR3 sequences, roughly a fifth recorded once. Study-level findings and limits: Diverse VJ usage suggested most zero-insertion clonotypes were not invariant T cells.

This same sample was also taken into another study, of T cells expressing NK-cell markers. In that study: In sorted CD3+CD56+NKG2C+, CD3+CD56+NKG2C- and CD3+CD56-NKG2C+ T cells, TCR beta repertoires were obtained. Among several donors, these clonotypes also ranked first in the CD3+CD56-NKG2C+ fraction.

The chain links TRBV18 to TRBJ2-2; possibly TRBD1 or TRBD2 for D (5 bases each). The source is a woman aged 18-29 years in good health. Sequenced: CD4+ T cells sorted from blood. The CDR3 DNA is TGTGCCAGCTCACCCTTCCCGGGACGTCACACCGGGGAGCTGTTTTTT. It encodes CASSPFPGRHTGELFF.